What follows is one T cell receptor (beta chain) and its context. The entry originates in a study of shared clonotypes between healthy human individuals. V shed 0 bases and J shed 2 bases, with 8 bases lying between them. This CDR3 comprises 15 residues. CDR1 and CDR2 (germline): WNHNN, SYGVQD (reference sequence). Profiling relied on immunoSEQ multiplex PCR, and the TCRdb table lists in-frame clones only, not all of them. The table lists 950,000 to 1,100,000 clones, approximately 76% of them singletons. The sequenced sample consisted of memory CD4+ T cells sorted from blood. The sample's subset: CD45RA-negative fraction. The chain has TRBV10-1 and TRBJ1-3; D unresolved. The receptor was isolated from a man between 18 and 35 years old in good health. CDR3 nucleotide sequence: TGCGCCAGCAGTGAGTCGACGGGAACTGGAAACACCATATATTTT. Amino acid sequence: CASSESTGTGNTIYF.